The next 18 T cell receptor beta chains were all read from a single sample in a study of molecular identifiers for immune sequencing clone quantification. TCRdb recomputed calls from the PCR reads with MiXCR, one row per CDR3 protein. Seen here are a few hundred thousand distinct CDR3 sequences, over 20% observed once, and the top ten hold about 0.7%. The sample taken for sequencing was naive CD8+ T cells from blood, with Jurkat cell RNA spiked in. Subset specified: FACS-sorted CD8+CD4-CCR7+CD45RA+ naive T cells. The receptors shown here come from a human donor in good health. Some libraries in this study had Jurkat cell RNA spiked in.

This clonotype was seen at least ten times. V usage is TRBV27 and J usage is TRBJ1-1, with 7 bases fitting TRBD1. V lost 4 bases, J lost 3 bases, and 5 bases stayed unmatched. Per germline, CDR1 MNHEY and CDR2 SMNVEV (reference sequence). The CDR3 is made up of 14 amino acids. CDR3 sequence: CASSSITGDTEAFF. In DNA, the CDR3 is TGTGCCAGCAGTTCCATCACAGGGGACACTGAAGCTTTCTTT.

This clonotype was seen only a few times. V and J are TRBV10-3 and TRBJ2-7, with D perhaps matching TRBD1 (6 bases). Germline CDR1 is ENHRY and CDR2 is SYGVKD. This CDR3 is built from 14 residues. V lost 0 bases, J lost 3 bases, and 9 bases lay in between. The CDR3 DNA reads TGTGCCATCAGTGAGTCGGGGGCCGGCTACGAGCAGTACTTC. Translating it yields CAISESGAGYEQYF.

To note about this clonotype: A much larger clone differs by one base, so this may be a read error. The chain carries TRBV28 and TRBJ2-3; 9 nucleotides agree with TRBD2. V gave up 8 bases and J gave up 3 bases; unmatched junction bases: 3. This CDR3 region has 13 residues. Germline V gives CDR1 MDHEN, CDR2 SYDVKM. Written as DNA, the CDR3 is TGTGCCAGCGCGGGGGGGGTAACAGATACGCAGTATTTT. It yields the protein CASAGGVTDTQYF.

The gene calls are TRBV10-3 and TRBJ2-7; possible D gene TRBD1, 5 bases. Trimming removed 4 bases at V and 4 bases at J, with 11 bases between. This CDR3 spans 13 amino acids. Germline CDR1 is ENHRY and CDR2 is SYGVKD. The CDR3 DNA reads TGTGCCATCAGTGCGCTGACAGCTTACGAGCAGTACTTC. This sequence encodes CAISALTAYEQYF.

In regard to this clonotype: The CDR3 ends on some other residue instead of the conserved phenylalanine or tryptophan, so this is likely a read error. V usage is TRBV30 and J usage is TRBJ2-7; D not certain. Trimming cost V 4 bases and J 2 bases, with 18 bases left between them. CDR1 and CDR2 (germline): GTSNPN, SVGIG (reference sequence). The CDR3 is 15 residues long. The CDR3 sequence: CAWTPRPTTTYEQYI. The CDR3 DNA is TGTGCCTGGACCCCGCGGCCTACAACAACCTACGAGCAGTACATC.

This clonotype was observed a few times. The chain employs TRBV27 and TRBJ2-3, with D possibly called TRBD1 or TRBD2 (5 bases each). Germline loops: CDR1 MNHEY, CDR2 SMNVEV (reference sequence). The CDR3 contains 16 residues. The V gene lost 5 bases and the J gene lost 1 base, with 16 bases spanning the gap. The CDR3: CASSPVGVSGTDTQYF. The CDR3 DNA sequence: TGTGCCAGCAGTCCAGTGGGGGTTTCGGGCACAGATACGCAGTATTTT.

This clonotype was found a few times. The chain links TRBV19 to TRBJ2-2; TRBD1 matches 10 bases. CDR3 length: 16 amino acids. Germline values: CDR1 LNHDA, CDR2 SQIVND (reference sequence). With 7 bases clipped from V and 5 bases from J, the junction kept 10 bases outside the gene matches. Here the CDR3 reads CASTSTGGENTGELFF. The CDR3 DNA sequence: TGTGCCAGTACCTCGACAGGGGGCGAAAATACCGGGGAGCTGTTTTTT. Based on the CDR3 plus reference TRBV19 and TRBJ2-2, the full variable domain is DGGITQSPKYLFRKEGQNVTLSCEQNLNHDAMYWYRQDPGQGLRLIYYSQIVNDFQKGDIAEGYSVSREKKESFPLTVTSAQKNPTAFYLCASTSTGGENTGELFFGEGSRLTVL.

This clonotype occurred a few times. The chain combines TRBV7-9 with TRBJ1-5; D gene ambiguous. Germline loops: CDR1 SEHNR, CDR2 FQNEAQ (reference sequence). V lost 0 bases, J lost 8 bases, and 8 bases lay in between. CDR3 size: 13 residues. In nucleotides, the CDR3 is TGTGCCAGCAGCTTAGCGTACGGGGAGCCCCAGCATTTT. Encoded protein: CASSLAYGEPQHF. Full variable domain (outside the CDR3, taken from reference TRBV7-9 and TRBJ1-5): DTGVSQNPRHKITKRGQNVTFRCDPISEHNRLYWYRQTLGQGPEFLTYFQNEAQLEKSRLLSDRFSAERPKGSFSTLEIQRTEQGDSAMYLCASSLAYGEPQHFGDGTRLSIL.

There are many counts of this clonotype. The V call is TRBV5-5, the J call TRBJ1-1, with D hard to call. CDR1 is SGHKS, CDR2 YYEKEE, per germline (reference sequence). Trimming stripped 0 bases from V and 2 bases from J, with 11 bases between. This CDR3 has 15 amino acids. The CDR3 reads CASSLVADQNTEAFF. In DNA form, the CDR3 reads TGTGCCAGCAGCTTGGTAGCAGACCAAAACACTGAAGCTTTCTTT.

The rearrangement uses TRBV19 and TRBJ1-5; D perhaps matches TRBD1 (6 bases). Germline CDR1 is LNHDA and CDR2 is SQIVND (reference sequence). The CDR3 totals 15 residues. The V end lost 7 bases, the J end lost 5 bases, and 18 bases lay between the germline ends. The CDR3 sequence: CASTRAGEGDQPQHF. The CDR3 DNA follows: TGTGCCAGTACCAGAGCAGGGGAGGGGGATCAGCCCCAGCATTTT. Complete variable domain (other parts from reference TRBV19 and TRBJ1-5): DGGITQSPKYLFRKEGQNVTLSCEQNLNHDAMYWYRQDPGQGLRLIYYSQIVNDFQKGDIAEGYSVSREKKESFPLTVTSAQKNPTAFYLCASTRAGEGDQPQHFGDGTRLSIL.

The chain combines TRBV5-6 with TRBJ2-7; D uncertain. V lost 1 base to trimming and J lost 6 bases, with 11 bases between them. Germline values: CDR1 SGHDT, CDR2 YYEEEE. The CDR3 covers 13 residues. As DNA, the CDR3 is TGTGCCAGCAGCTTGTTAAGTAGTGGCGAGCAGTACTTC. Encoded protein: CASSLLSSGEQYF.

The rearrangement links TRBV28 to TRBJ2-7, with unresolved D. The CDR3 totals 14 residues. The V end was cut by 5 bases, the J end by 7 bases, with 18 bases between. CDR1 is MDHEN, CDR2 SYDVKM, per germline. The CDR3 nucleotides are TGTGCCAGCAGTCCTCGGTCCCCGCTTGATGAGCAGTACTTC. It yields the protein CASSPRSPLDEQYF.

This clonotype was found many times. This CDR3 reads CASRPGVSTDTQYF. In nucleotides, the CDR3 is TGTGCCAGCAGACCAGGGGTTAGCACAGATACGCAGTATTTT. The V call is TRBV2, the J call TRBJ2-3; D is possibly TRBD1 (6 bases). This CDR3 comprises 14 residues. The V gene's germline CDR1 is SNHLY and CDR2 FYNNEI. V was cut by 6 bases and J by 0 bases, with 10 bases left in between.

This chain joins TRBV19 and TRBJ2-1; D may be TRBD2 (5 bases). V was trimmed by 10 bases and J by 9 bases, leaving 19 bases between them. The germline V gene encodes CDR1 LNHDA and CDR2 SQIVND (reference sequence). The CDR3 consists of 13 residues. The CDR3 DNA is TGTGCCACCACCATAGGAGGAGCAGGTGAGCAGTTCTTC. Its translation: CATTIGGAGEQFF.

This clonotype was seen only a few times. The rearrangement joins TRBV14 to TRBJ1-1; maybe TRBD1 (5 bases). The V gene lost 4 bases and the J gene lost 2 bases, with 11 bases spanning the gap. The CDR3 extends over 14 amino acids. Germline V CDR1 and CDR2: SGHDN, FVKESK. In DNA form, the CDR3 reads TGTGCCAGCAGCCCAGGGCCAGAAAACACTGAAGCTTTCTTT. Translating gives CASSPGPENTEAFF.

Many counts were recorded for this clonotype. The chain employs TRBV12-3 or TRBV12-4 and TRBJ1-2; possible D gene TRBD1, 6 bases. The CDR3 extends over 13 amino acids. With 6 bases removed from V and 8 bases from J, the gap between germline ends came to 16 bases. CDR3 coding DNA: TGTGCCAGCAGCGAAGACAGGCTGGAGGGCTACACCTTC. Translation: CASSEDRLEGYTF.

In this sample, this clonotype turned up a few times. The junction departs from the called germline gene at one end, perhaps through a read error. V usage is TRBV6-6 and J usage is TRBJ1-3; D ambiguous. The germline gives CDR1 MNHNY, CDR2 SVGAGI (reference sequence). The CDR3 runs 13 residues. The CDR3 nucleotides are TGTGCCAGCAGTTACGACCCGAGGGTCACCTTATATTTT. Its translation is CASSYDPRVTLYF.

The V call is TRBV7-9, the J call TRBJ2-5; TRBD2 aligns across 11 bases. CDR3 length: 15 amino acids. The germline V gene has CDR1 SEHNR and CDR2 FQNEAQ (reference sequence). J was trimmed by 5 bases and V by 5 bases; bases with no gene match: 7. The CDR3 coding sequence is TGTGCCAGCAGCCTCGCTAGCGGGGGGTTGGAGACCCAGTACTTC. As protein: CASSLASGGLETQYF.